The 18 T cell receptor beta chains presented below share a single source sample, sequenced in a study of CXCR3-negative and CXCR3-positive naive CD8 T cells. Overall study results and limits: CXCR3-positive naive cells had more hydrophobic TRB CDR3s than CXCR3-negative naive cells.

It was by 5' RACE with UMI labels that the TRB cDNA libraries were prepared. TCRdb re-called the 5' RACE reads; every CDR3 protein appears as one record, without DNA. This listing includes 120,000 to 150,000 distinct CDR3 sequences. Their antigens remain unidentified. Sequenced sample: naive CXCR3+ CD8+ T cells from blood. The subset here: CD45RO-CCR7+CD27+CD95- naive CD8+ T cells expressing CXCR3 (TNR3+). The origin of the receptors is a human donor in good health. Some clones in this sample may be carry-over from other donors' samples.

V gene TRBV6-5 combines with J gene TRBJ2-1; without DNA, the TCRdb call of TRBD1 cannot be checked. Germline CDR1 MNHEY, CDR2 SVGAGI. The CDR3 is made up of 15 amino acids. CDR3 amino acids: CASSNTGDLYNEQFF.

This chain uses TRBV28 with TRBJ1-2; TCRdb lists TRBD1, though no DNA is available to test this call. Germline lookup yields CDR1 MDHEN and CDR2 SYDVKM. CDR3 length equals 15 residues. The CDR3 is CASSSPLRDDGGYTF.

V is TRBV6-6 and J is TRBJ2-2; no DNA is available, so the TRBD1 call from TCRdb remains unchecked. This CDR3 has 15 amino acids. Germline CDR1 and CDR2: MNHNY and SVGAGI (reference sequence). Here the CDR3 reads CASSWTGPNTGELFF.

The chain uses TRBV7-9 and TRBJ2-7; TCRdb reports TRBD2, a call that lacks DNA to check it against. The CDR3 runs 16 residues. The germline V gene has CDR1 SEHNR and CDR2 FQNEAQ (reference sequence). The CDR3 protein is CASSLGGPVMGSEQYF. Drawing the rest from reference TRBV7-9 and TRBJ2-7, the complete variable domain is DTGVSQNPRHKITKRGQNVTFRCDPISEHNRLYWYRQTLGQGPEFLTYFQNEAQLEKSRLLSDRFSAERPKGSFSTLEIQRTEQGDSAMYLCASSLGGPVMGSEQYFGPGTRLTVT.

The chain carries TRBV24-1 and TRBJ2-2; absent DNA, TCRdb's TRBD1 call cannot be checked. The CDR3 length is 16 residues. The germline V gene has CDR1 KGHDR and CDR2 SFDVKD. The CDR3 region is CATSDFGGPSSGELFF.

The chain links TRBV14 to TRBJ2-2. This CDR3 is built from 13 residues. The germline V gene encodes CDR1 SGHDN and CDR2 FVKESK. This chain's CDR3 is CASSHSYTGELFF.

This chain's CDR3 is CASSENPTSIQYF. The chain couples TRBV10-2 to TRBJ2-4. Looked up from germline, CDR1 is WSHSY and CDR2 is SAAADI. The CDR3 is 13 amino acids.

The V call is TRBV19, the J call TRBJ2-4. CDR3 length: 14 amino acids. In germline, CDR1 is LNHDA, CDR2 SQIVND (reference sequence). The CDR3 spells CASSIRLAENIQYF.

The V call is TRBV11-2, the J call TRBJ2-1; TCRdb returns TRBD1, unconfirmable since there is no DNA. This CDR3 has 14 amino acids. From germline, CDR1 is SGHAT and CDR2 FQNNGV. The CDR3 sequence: CASDREGSYNEQFF.

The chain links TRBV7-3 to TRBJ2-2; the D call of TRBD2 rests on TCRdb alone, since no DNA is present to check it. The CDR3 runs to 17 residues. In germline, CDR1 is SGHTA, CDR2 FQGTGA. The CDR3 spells CASSLTGTSSDTGELFF.

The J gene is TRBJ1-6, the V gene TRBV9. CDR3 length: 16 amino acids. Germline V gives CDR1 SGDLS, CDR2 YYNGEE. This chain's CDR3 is CASSVASSALNSPLHF.

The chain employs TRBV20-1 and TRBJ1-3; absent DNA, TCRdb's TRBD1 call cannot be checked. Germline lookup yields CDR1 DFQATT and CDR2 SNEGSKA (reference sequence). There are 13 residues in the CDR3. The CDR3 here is CSARTVTGNTTYF.

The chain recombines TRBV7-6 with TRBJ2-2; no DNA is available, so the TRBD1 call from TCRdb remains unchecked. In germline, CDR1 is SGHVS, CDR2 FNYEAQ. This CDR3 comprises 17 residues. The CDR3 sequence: CASSFLWDREDTGELFF.

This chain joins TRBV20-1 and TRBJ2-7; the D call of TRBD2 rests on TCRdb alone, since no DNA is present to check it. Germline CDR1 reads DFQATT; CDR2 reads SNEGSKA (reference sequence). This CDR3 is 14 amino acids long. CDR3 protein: CSARDRVSGYEQYF.

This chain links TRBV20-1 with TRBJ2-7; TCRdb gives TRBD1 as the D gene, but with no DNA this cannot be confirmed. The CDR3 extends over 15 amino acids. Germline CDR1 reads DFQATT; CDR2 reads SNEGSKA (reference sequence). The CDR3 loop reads CSASSPEGALYEQYF.

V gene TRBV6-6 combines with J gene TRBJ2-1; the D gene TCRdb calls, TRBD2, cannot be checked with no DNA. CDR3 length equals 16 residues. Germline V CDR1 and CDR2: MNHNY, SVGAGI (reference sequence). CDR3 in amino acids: CASRSSSNEVDNEQFF.

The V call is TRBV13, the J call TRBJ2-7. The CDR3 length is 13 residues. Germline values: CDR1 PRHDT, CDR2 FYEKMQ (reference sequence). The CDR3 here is CASSLGAGYEQYF.

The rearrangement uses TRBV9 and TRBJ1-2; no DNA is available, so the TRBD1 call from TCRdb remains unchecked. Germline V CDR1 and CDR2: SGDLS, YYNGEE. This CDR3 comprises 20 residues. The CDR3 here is CASSPSFIGTGGPVDYGYTF.